These 29 T cell receptor beta chains originate from one sample sequenced in a study of OX40 agonist ivuxolimab in advanced cancers. Sequencing used immunoSEQ multiplex PCR; TCRdb keeps in-frame clones, though not all of them. This sample carries about 81,000 clones, under 90% of them seen once, and the ten largest clones take 5.5% to 8.5%. Here the sequenced sample was CD4+ or CD8+ T cells sorted from blood, taken in a trial of the OX40 agonist ivuxolimab. These receptors were obtained from an adult with an advanced solid tumor such as melanoma, head and neck, liver or kidney cancer.

The V and J genes are TRBV4-3 and TRBJ2-7, with 8 bases lining up with TRBD2. The CDR3 sequence is 19 residues long. The ends lost 1 base at V and 2 bases at J; junction bases unmatched: 16. The germline V gene has CDR1 LGHNA and CDR2 YSLEER. As DNA, the CDR3 is TGCGCCAGCAGCCAAGTTCCTCTAGCGGGCTCCTTAGGAACCTACGAGCAGTACTTC. Its protein product is CASSQVPLAGSLGTYEQYF.

This chain's CDR3 is CASSLGRTQRGIAKNIQYF. The DNA for the CDR3 is TGTGCCAGCAGCTTAGGACGTACCCAGCGGGGGATAGCCAAAAACATTCAGTACTTC. The V and J genes are TRBV7-9 and TRBJ2-4, with 8 bases that match TRBD2. The V and J ends lost 1 base and 0 bases, in that order; junction bases with no gene match: 11. CDR1 and CDR2 (germline): SEHNR, FQNEAQ (reference sequence). This CDR3 is built from 19 residues.

The V and J genes are TRBV9 and TRBJ1-1; a possible D gene is TRBD1 (5 bases). CDR1 is SGDLS, CDR2 YYNGEE, per germline. With 3 bases removed from V and 4 bases from J, the gap between germline ends came to 10 bases. The CDR3 runs to 13 residues. The CDR3: CASSGGLGTEAFF. The CDR3 nucleotides read TGTGCCAGCAGCGGGGGCCTGGGCACTGAAGCTTTCTTT.

The chain combines TRBV4-2 with TRBJ1-5; D may be TRBD1 (6 bases). The CDR3 has 16 amino acids. The V end was cut by 4 bases, the J end by 1 base, with 14 bases between. Germline CDR1 and CDR2: LGHNA and YNFKEQ. The CDR3 sequence: CASSPYQGISNQPQHF. CDR3 bases: TGTGCCAGCAGCCCTTACCAGGGGATCAGCAATCAGCCCCAGCATTTT.

This rearrangement joins TRBV28 to TRBJ2-5, with D possibly matching TRBD2 (5 bases). CDR3 size: 15 residues. Germline CDR1 MDHEN, CDR2 SYDVKM. Trimming left V 6 bases short and J 5 bases short, with 19 bases between. The CDR3 DNA is TGTGCCAGCAGCGGGGTGCGGAGGCCCCCCGAGACCCAGTACTTC. The encoded protein is CASSGVRRPPETQYF.

The chain has TRBV28 and TRBJ2-3; 11 bases match TRBD2. CDR1 and CDR2 (germline): MDHEN, SYDVKM. With 3 bases clipped from V and 0 bases from J, the junction kept 8 bases outside the gene matches. The CDR3 is 18 residues long. CDR3 sequence: CASSFVLAGVDSTDTQYF. CDR3 DNA: TGTGCCAGCAGTTTCGTACTAGCGGGAGTTGATAGCACAGATACGCAGTATTTT. The whole variable domain, remainder taken from reference TRBV28 and TRBJ2-3, is DVKVTQSSRYLVKRTGEKVFLECVQDMDHENMFWYRQDPGLGLRLIYFSYDVKMKEKGDIPEGYSVSREKKERFSLILESASTNQTSMYLCASSFVLAGVDSTDTQYFGPGTRLTVL.

V is TRBV21-1 and J is TRBJ1-1; the table's D call of TRBD1 was not tested on the DNA. TRBV21-1 is termed a pseudogene. The CDR3 is made up of 15 amino acids. The CDR3 loop is CASSSPQANGTEAFF. For the CDR3, the DNA is TGTGCCAGCAGCAGCCCACAGGCGAATGGCACTGAAGCTTTCTTT.

In DNA form, the CDR3 reads TGTGCCAGCAGTTCAGGGGCGAGCGAAAAACTGTTTTTT. It codes for CASSSGASEKLFF. V gene TRBV6-1 combines with J gene TRBJ1-4; possible D gene TRBD1, 6 bases. The CDR3 spans 13 residues. Germline CDR1 MNHNS, CDR2 SASEGT. V was cut by 5 bases and J by 8 bases, with 12 bases left in between.

The V gene is TRBV7-6, the J gene TRBJ2-3, with 7 bases matching TRBD2. The CDR3 runs to 15 residues. Germline V gene lookup returns CDR1 SGHVS and CDR2 FNYEAQ. The ends lost 6 bases at V and 1 base at J; junction bases unmatched: 7. In nucleotides, the CDR3 is TGTGCCAGCAGTCCATCAGCGGGACGCACAGATACGCAGTATTTT. As protein: CASSPSAGRTDTQYF.

This chain links TRBV7-3 with TRBJ2-5; perhaps TRBD2 as D (5 bases). The CDR3 runs 14 residues. Trimming pared 5 bases from V and 5 bases from J, leaving 15 bases between. Germline loops: CDR1 SGHTA, CDR2 FQGTGA. The CDR3 region has the DNA TGTGCCAGCAGCCCGCAAGCAGGACTGGAGACCCAGTACTTC. Encoded protein: CASSPQAGLETQYF.

This rearrangement joins TRBV5-6 to TRBJ1-1; D remains ambiguous. The CDR3 has 17 residues. CDR1 and CDR2 (germline): SGHDT, YYEEEE. V lost 2 bases, J lost 3 bases, and 20 bases lay in between. The CDR3 nucleotides read TGTGCCAGCAGCTTTAAGGCGCAGGTCCGCGCTTACACTGAAGCTTTCTTT. Translating gives CASSFKAQVRAYTEAFF.

The genes are TRBV28 and TRBJ2-3; TRBD2 aligns across 10 bases. CDR3 size: 17 residues. The V segment lost 5 bases and the J segment 2 bases; nucleotides outside the gene matches: 10. Germline V gene data show CDR1 as MDHEN and CDR2 as SYDVKM. CDR3 bases: TGTGCCAGCAGTCCTCGGACTAGCGGTGTTCTCACAGATACGCAGTATTTT. This codes for CASSPRTSGVLTDTQYF.

This chain links TRBV29-1 with TRBJ1-2, with D possibly matching TRBD1 (5 bases). Per the germline V gene, CDR1 is SQVTM and CDR2 is ANQGSEA. This CDR3 region has 12 residues. Trimming removed 4 bases from V and 4 bases from J, with 10 bases in between. The CDR3 here is CSVGDSLYGYTF. The CDR3 bases are TGCAGCGTTGGCGACAGCCTCTATGGCTACACCTTC.

The J gene is TRBJ2-2, the V gene TRBV9, with D possibly being TRBD2 (6 bases). The V end lost 3 bases, the J end lost 4 bases, and 10 bases lay between the germline ends. Germline V gene sequence: CDR1 SGDLS, CDR2 YYNGEE. The CDR3 is made up of 14 amino acids. This CDR3 reads CASSATGGTGELFF. The CDR3 region has the DNA TGTGCCAGCAGCGCCACCGGGGGCACCGGGGAGCTGTTTTTT.

The rearrangement links TRBV30 to TRBJ1-3; a weak D match, TRBD1 (5 bases). The CDR3 spans 14 residues. The V gene lost 3 bases and the J gene lost 4 bases, with 13 bases spanning the gap. Germline V gene lookup returns CDR1 GTSNPN and CDR2 SVGIG (reference sequence). The CDR3 is CAWSAGRGGNTIYF. The CDR3 nucleotides are TGTGCCTGGAGCGCAGGGAGGGGAGGAAACACCATATATTTT.

This clone was recorded once. The chain employs TRBV10-1 and TRBJ1-2, with 7 bases matching TRBD1. The CDR3 contains 10 residues. Per germline, CDR1 WNHNN and CDR2 SYGVQD (reference sequence). Losses at the gene ends were 7 bases for V and 8 bases for J; bases not matched to a gene: 1. The CDR3 DNA reads TGCGCCAGCAAGGGGGCCGGCTACACCTTC. Translation: CASKGAGYTF.

J is TRBJ2-3 and V is TRBV6-1, with D perhaps assigned TRBD1 or TRBD2 (6 bases each). The CDR3 loop spans 17 amino acids. V was shortened by 3 bases and J by 4 bases, with 20 bases between the two germline ends. Germline CDR1 and CDR2: MNHNS and SASEGT. The CDR3 sequence is CASSEGGRSLRADTQYF. In DNA, the CDR3 is TGTGCCAGCAGTGAGGGGGGCAGGAGCTTAAGGGCAGATACGCAGTATTTT.

The chain couples TRBV2 to TRBJ1-1; D is possibly TRBD1 (5 bases). CDR3 size: 16 residues. V gave up 3 bases and J gave up 0 bases, with 14 bases separating them. CDR1 is SNHLY, CDR2 FYNNEI, per germline. CDR3 protein: CASSDPDRPMNTEAFF. The DNA of the CDR3 is TGTGCCAGCAGTGATCCCGACAGACCCATGAACACTGAAGCTTTCTTT.

The chain couples TRBV20-1 to TRBJ1-2; D remains unclear. The germline CDR1 and CDR2 sequences are DFQATT and SNEGSKA (reference sequence). The CDR3 runs 9 residues. The CDR3 sequence: CAPDYGYTF. The CDR3 DNA follows: TGCGCTCCGGACTATGGCTACACCTTC.

J is TRBJ1-1 and V is TRBV6-6; D remains unclear. Germline V gene sequence: CDR1 MNHNY, CDR2 SVGAGI (reference sequence). The length of the CDR3 is 11 residues. Deletions cut 6 bases from V and 6 bases from J, with 8 bases between. CDR3 nucleotide sequence: TGTGCCAGCAGCTACGGGGCTGAAGCTTTCTTT. Encoded protein: CASSYGAEAFF.

This chain connects TRBV28 to TRBJ2-7; D is unresolved. The CDR3 is 12 residues long. With 7 bases removed from V and 6 bases from J, the gap between germline ends came to 13 bases. Germline V gives CDR1 MDHEN, CDR2 SYDVKM. The CDR3 DNA sequence: TGTGCCAGCAAAGGGTTCCCGCTCGAGCAGTACTTC. This translates into CASKGFPLEQYF.

The chain is built from TRBV27 and TRBJ2-3; 11 bases agree with TRBD2. Germline V gene lookup returns CDR1 MNHEY and CDR2 SMNVEV (reference sequence). The CDR3 has 18 residues. V lost 3 bases and J lost 6; bases outside the gene matches: 14. The CDR3, as DNA: TGTGCCAGCAGTTTTGTTGGGCTAGCGGGGGGTATTGAGGATACGCAGTATTTT. This encodes CASSFVGLAGGIEDTQYF.

The rearrangement links TRBV30 to TRBJ2-5, with a tentative D call TRBD2 (6 bases). The J call may be mistaken, given a closer DNA end match to TRBJ2-7. This CDR3 has 14 residues. From germline, CDR1 is GTSNPN and CDR2 SVGIG (reference sequence). CDR3: CAWSVLASQGEQYF. CDR3 nucleotides: TGTGCCTGGAGTGTACTAGCAAGTCAGGGCGAGCAGTACTTC.

This chain joins TRBV19 and TRBJ2-7; perhaps TRBD2 as D (6 bases). Germline CDR1 LNHDA, CDR2 SQIVND (reference sequence). Trimming left V 3 bases short and J 5 bases short, with 14 bases between. There are 14 residues in the CDR3. The CDR3 nucleotides are TGTGCCAGTAGTATCAGGGCGGGGAGCGACGAGCAGTACTTC. This codes for CASSIRAGSDEQYF. Variable domain in full (rest from reference TRBV19 and TRBJ2-7): DGGITQSPKYLFRKEGQNVTLSCEQNLNHDAMYWYRQDPGQGLRLIYYSQIVNDFQKGDIAEGYSVSREKKESFPLTVTSAQKNPTAFYLCASSIRAGSDEQYFGPGTRLTVT.

The chain joins TRBV2 to TRBJ2-7, with D unresolved. CDR3 size: 12 residues. Trimming pared 8 bases from V and 5 bases from J, leaving 13 bases between. The germline CDR1 and CDR2 sequences are SNHLY and FYNNEI. Here the CDR3 DNA reads TGTGCCAGCGTACTGACATGGGACGAGCAGTACTTC. Protein product: CASVLTWDEQYF. Full variable domain (rest looked up from reference TRBV2 and TRBJ2-7): EPEVTQTPSHQVTQMGQEVILRCVPISNHLYFYWYRQILGQKVEFLVSFYNNEISEKSEIFDDQFSVERPDGSNFTLKIRSTKLEDSAMYFCASVLTWDEQYFGPGTRLTVT.

This clone was observed a handful of times. The chain has TRBV15 and TRBJ2-3, with D possibly being TRBD2 (5 bases). This CDR3 has 17 amino acids. Per germline, CDR1 LNHNV and CDR2 YYDKDF (reference sequence). The ends were cut back, 0 bases at V and 5 bases at J, with 18 bases in the middle. This CDR3 reads CATSREMRAGKLDTQYF. The CDR3 DNA sequence: TGTGCCACCAGCAGAGAAATGAGGGCCGGAAAACTAGATACGCAGTATTTT.

The chain recombines TRBV9 with TRBJ1-4, with D hard to call. This CDR3 has 15 residues. The germline V and J ends were trimmed by 4 bases and 0 bases, with 10 bases remaining between them. CDR1 is SGDLS and CDR2 is YYNGEE in the germline V gene. The CDR3 DNA sequence: TGTGCCAGCAGCCCCACAGTTGCAACTAATGAAAAACTGTTTTTT. It codes for CASSPTVATNEKLFF.

The chain recombines TRBV5-1 with TRBJ2-1, with 12 bases identical to TRBD2. Germline assignment: CDR1 SGHRS and CDR2 YFSETQ. V trimming: 4 bases; J trimming: 3 bases; junction bases outside the gene matches: 11. This CDR3 has 18 residues. In DNA, the CDR3 is TGCGCCAGCAGCCCGCGAGTCCGACTAGCGGGGGACTACAATGAGCAGTTCTTC. It codes for CASSPRVRLAGDYNEQFF.

This clone was counted between two and nine times. The chain employs TRBV6-6 and TRBJ1-5; 7 bases align to TRBD1. V trimming: 4 bases; J trimming: 4 bases; junction bases outside the gene matches: 1. The germline gives CDR1 MNHNY, CDR2 SVGAGI (reference sequence). The length of the CDR3 is 13 residues. The CDR3 DNA sequence: TGTGCCAGCAGTTCGGGACAGAATCAGCCCCAGCATTTT. Translated: CASSSGQNQPQHF.